This TCR beta chain came from a study of blood T cell repertoires in COVID-19. For the study at large: Both acute and convalescent COVID-19 samples were obtained from the United States, Italy and Spain. Sample material is recorded as cDNA or gDNA derived from T cells, B-cell-depleted T cells, or PBMCs.

Germline V gene lookup returns CDR1 WSHSY and CDR2 SAAADI. V was clipped by 6 bases and J by 0 bases, with 11 bases between them. The CDR3 is 14 residues long. Original data processing: How many nucleated cells were present was estimated from reference gene primer amplification. Clones were read by immunoSEQ multiplex PCR, and TCRdb kept only the in-frame ones, dropping some. Clone size and V and J calls were adopted from that table, with D and trimming inferred from the DNA. The sample holds roughly 250,000 clones; approximately 84% are singletons and the top ten take around 1.8%. This clone showed up just a few times.

The TCR originated in a woman aged 80 or older with acute or convalescent COVID-19. The gene calls are TRBV10-2 and TRBJ1-1, with a possible D match to TRBD1 (5 bases). Input material: peripheral blood. The CDR3 DNA sequence: TGCGCCAGCAGGCGGAGGGGCCTGAACACTGAAGCTTTCTTT. Residues: CASRRRGLNTEAFF.